The present entry profiles one T cell receptor beta chain with its context. Per germline, CDR1 SGHTA and CDR2 FQGNSA. V lost 6 bases, J lost 0 bases, and 7 bases lay in between. The CDR3 consists of 13 residues. The table came from immunoSEQ multiplex PCR; TCRdb's copy has only in-frame clones and leaves some out. The data hold about 660,000 clones, with approximately 90% observed a single time. This entry belongs to a study of shared T cell receptors in the human thymus. The same specimen was also included in a second study, on human thymus T cells. That paper adds: Thymic tissue was derived from resections collected during corrective heart surgery. Thymic and blood repertoires seemed to favor certain V and J genes. As related research reported, thymic repertoires overlapped highly among unrelated individuals.

This clonotype was obtained from a boy under two years old with a congenital heart defect. This chain links TRBV7-2 with TRBJ2-3; possibly TRBD2 for D (5 bases). Sequencing was performed on thymocytes. The CDR3 sequence: CASRWTSTDTQYF. DNA of the CDR3: TGTGCCAGCAGGTGGACTAGCACAGATACGCAGTATTTT. Full variable domain (missing parts from reference TRBV7-2 and TRBJ2-3): GAGVSQSPSNKVTEKGKDVELRCDPISGHTALYWYRQSLGQGLEFLIYFQGNSAPDKSGLPSDRFSAERTGGSVSTLTIQRTQQEDSAVYLCASRWTSTDTQYFGPGTRLTVL.